This T cell receptor (beta chain) was documented in a study of shared T cell receptors in the human thymus. Some clones are missing from TCRdb's copy, which holds only in-frame ones; the method was immunoSEQ multiplex PCR. The profile covers about 660,000 clones, with 88% appearing a single time and approximately 0.01% taken by the ten largest. CDR3 length: 16 amino acids. Germline V CDR1 and CDR2: LGHNA, YSLEER. V was pared by 0 bases and J by 2 bases, with 4 bases of the junction left unmatched. These data also featured in a second study, about human thymus T cells.

The chain uses TRBV4-3 and TRBJ2-7, with TRBD2 matching 10 bases. Specimen: thymocytes. This TCR derives from a boy under three years old with a congenital heart defect. Written as DNA, the CDR3 is TGCGCCAGCAGCCAAGATACTAGCGGGAACCCCTACGAGCAGTACTTC. Translation gives CASSQDTSGNPYEQYF.